A single sample gave rise to the 19 T cell receptor beta chains below, sequenced in a study of identical twins. TCRdb fed the 5' RACE reads into MiXCR, producing one record per CDR3 protein. This sample has 1.5 million to 2 million distinct CDR3 sequences, with around a third found just once. The sequenced sample consisted of cord blood. Every receptor here comes from a newborn girl in good health.

This clonotype turned up a few times. The chain is built from TRBV5-1 and TRBJ1-2, with a tentative D call TRBD1 (5 bases). This CDR3 spans 14 amino acids. Germline V gene lookup returns CDR1 SGHRS and CDR2 YFSETQ. V was clipped by 2 bases and J by 5 bases, with 13 bases between them. This CDR3 is CASSLPGVRYGYTF. The CDR3, as DNA: TGCGCCAGCAGCTTACCGGGGGTGAGGTATGGCTACACCTTC.

The chain couples TRBV4-2 to TRBJ2-7, with D tentatively TRBD1 (5 bases). The germline CDR1 and CDR2 sequences are LGHNA and YNFKEQ. The CDR3 extends over 12 amino acids. V was cut by 4 bases and J by 6 bases, with 10 bases left in between. The CDR3 DNA follows: TGTGCCAGCAGCCGATTTGGGGCCGAGCAGTACTTC. The encoded protein is CASSRFGAEQYF.

This clonotype has just a few counts. The J gene is TRBJ2-2, the V gene TRBV7-9, with D unresolved. This CDR3 has 15 residues. V dropped 4 bases and J dropped 1 base, with 10 bases sitting between them. Germline CDR1 is SEHNR and CDR2 is FQNEAQ (reference sequence). CDR3: CASSSVILNTGELFF. In DNA form, the CDR3 reads TGTGCCAGCAGCTCGGTAATCCTGAACACCGGGGAGCTGTTTTTT.

This clonotype occurred a few times. The genes are TRBV27 and TRBJ2-1; D may match TRBD1 or TRBD2 (5 bases each). The CDR3 consists of 15 residues. Per germline, CDR1 MNHEY and CDR2 SMNVEV (reference sequence). Trimming pared 2 bases from V and 6 bases from J, leaving 14 bases between. This CDR3 is CASSLRDLGANEQFF. The CDR3 region has the DNA TGTGCCAGCAGTTTAAGGGACCTAGGAGCCAATGAGCAGTTCTTC.

This clonotype was observed a few times. This sequence joins TRBV28 and TRBJ2-7; 9 bases line up with TRBD1. This CDR3 has 16 residues. J lost 0 bases, V lost 5 bases, and 8 bases had no gene match. Germline lookup yields CDR1 MDHEN and CDR2 SYDVKM. CDR3 in DNA: TGTGCCAGCAGTACCGGGACAGGGCCCTTCTCCTACGAGCAGTACTTC. This encodes CASSTGTGPFSYEQYF.

This clonotype turned up a few times. The chain is built from TRBV6-2 or TRBV6-3 and TRBJ2-3; 9 positions agree with TRBD2. J gave up 2 bases and V 7 bases, and 4 bases lay outside the gene matches. CDR1 is MNHEY, CDR2 SVGEGT, per germline. CDR3 length: 14 amino acids. The CDR3 sequence is CASKVAGATDTQYF. CDR3 sequence (DNA): TGTGCCAGCAAGGTAGCGGGAGCCACAGATACGCAGTATTTT.

This sequence joins TRBV6-5 and TRBJ2-4; TRBD1 or TRBD2 may be the D gene (5 bases each). The germline V and J ends were trimmed by 2 bases and 13 bases, with 24 bases remaining between them. Germline V gives CDR1 MNHEY, CDR2 SVGAGI. This CDR3 spans 16 amino acids. CDR3 sequence: CASSYEGGTGFYKQYF. The CDR3 nucleotides read TGTGCCAGCAGTTACGAGGGTGGGACGGGGTTCTACAAGCAGTACTTC.

The chain combines TRBV20-1 with TRBJ2-7, with TRBD2 identical over 14 bases. The germline V gene has CDR1 DFQATT and CDR2 SNEGSKA (reference sequence). The trim removed 8 bases at V and 3 bases at J, leaving 6 bases unmatched. The CDR3 extends over 14 amino acids. The CDR3: CSPGTSGSRYEQYF. CDR3 nucleotide sequence: TGCAGTCCCGGGACTAGCGGGAGTCGCTACGAGCAGTACTTC.

This rearrangement joins TRBV29-1 to TRBJ2-5; 8 bases match TRBD1. This CDR3 has 16 residues. Trimming took 2 bases from V and 11 from J; bases not matched to a gene: 19. Germline loops: CDR1 SQVTM, CDR2 ANQGSEA. CDR3 nucleotide sequence: TGCAGCGTTGAAATGAAGGACAGGGTCGTAAGTGGTGAGCAGTACTTC. Its translation: CSVEMKDRVVSGEQYF.

This chain joins TRBV9 and TRBJ1-2, with D hard to call. CDR3 length equals 14 residues. Germline V CDR1 and CDR2: SGDLS, YYNGEE. Trimming removed 0 bases at V and 1 base at J, with 7 bases between. The CDR3 nucleotides are TGTGCCAGCAGCGTAGCTACCCTTAACTATGGCTACACCTTC. This encodes CASSVATLNYGYTF.

In its sample, this clonotype was seen a few times. This sequence joins TRBV11-2 and TRBJ2-6; D remains unclear. The V end was cut by 5 bases, the J end by 0 bases, with 8 bases between. Germline V lookup: CDR1 SGHAT, CDR2 FQNNGV. The CDR3 loop spans 15 amino acids. The CDR3 spells CASSLHTSGANVLTF. In DNA form, the CDR3 reads TGTGCCAGCAGCCTTCACACCTCTGGGGCCAACGTCCTGACTTTC.

This clonotype was picked up a small number of times. The V and J genes are TRBV2 and TRBJ2-3; 12 positions agree with TRBD2. Germline assignment: CDR1 SNHLY and CDR2 FYNNEI. V shed 7 bases, J shed 3 bases, and the junction held 8 bases outside the gene matches. The CDR3 consists of 16 residues. CDR3 bases: TGTGCCAGCAATCCCGGGACTAGCGGGTCGACAGATACGCAGTATTTT. This gives the protein CASNPGTSGSTDTQYF.

The chain recombines TRBV4-1 with TRBJ2-1; weak D call: TRBD1 (5 bases). The V gene lost 0 bases and the J gene lost 0 bases, with 21 bases spanning the gap. Per the germline V gene, CDR1 is MGHRA and CDR2 is YSYEKL. The CDR3 totals 20 residues. In DNA form, the CDR3 reads TGCGCCAGCAGCCAAGATTGGGGCGCCGTTAGGAGCAGCTCCTACAATGAGCAGTTCTTC. Protein product: CASSQDWGAVRSSSYNEQFF.

CDR3 protein: CASSRTSGPYEQFF. In DNA, the CDR3 is TGTGCCAGCAGCCGAACTAGCGGACCCTACGAGCAGTTCTTC. This rearrangement joins TRBV3-1 to TRBJ2-1; 8 bases are shared with TRBD2. The CDR3 extends over 14 amino acids. V lost 4 bases, J lost 10 bases, and 9 bases stayed unmatched. Germline loops: CDR1 LGHDT, CDR2 YNNKEL (reference sequence).

The chain couples TRBV25-1 to TRBJ2-2, with 14 bases that match TRBD2. V lost 6 bases, J lost 0 bases, and 3 bases stayed unmatched. Germline loops: CDR1 MGHDK, CDR2 SYGVNS. The CDR3 has 17 amino acids. The CDR3 loop is CASRGLAGVSNTGELFF. The CDR3 region has the DNA TGTGCCAGCAGGGGACTAGCGGGGGTCTCGAACACCGGGGAGCTGTTTTTT.

This clonotype has a handful of counts. V and J are TRBV30 and TRBJ2-1, with 8 bases fitting TRBD2. The CDR3 contains 15 residues. Germline values: CDR1 GTSNPN, CDR2 SVGIG (reference sequence). With 0 bases clipped from V and 2 bases from J, the junction kept 3 bases outside the gene matches. The CDR3 reads CAWSVDGGAYNEQFF. DNA for the CDR3: TGTGCCTGGAGTGTAGACGGGGGGGCCTACAATGAGCAGTTCTTC.

A word on this clonotype: A much larger clone lies a single base off, so this may be a read error. The J gene is TRBJ2-3, the V gene TRBV12-3 or TRBV12-4, with 10 bases identical to TRBD2. The CDR3 runs to 18 residues. The CDR3 DNA reads TGTGCCAGCAGTCCTCAGACTAGCGGGCGGCGCTTGATGAATACGGAGTATTTT. Translation: CASSPQTSGRRLMNTEYF.

This clonotype was seen more than once but under ten times. The J gene is TRBJ1-4, the V gene TRBV10-3, with 7 bases fitting TRBD1. The CDR3 totals 15 residues. The germline V gene encodes CDR1 ENHRY and CDR2 SYGVKD. V shed 4 bases, J shed 6 bases, and the junction held 8 bases outside the gene matches. The CDR3 sequence: CAISGKGARDEKLFF. CDR3 coding DNA: TGTGCCATCAGTGGAAAGGGGGCGAGGGATGAAAAACTGTTTTTT.

This chain connects TRBV28 to TRBJ2-4, with D possibly called TRBD1 or TRBD2 (5 bases each). This CDR3 has 16 residues. The ends were cut back, 5 bases at V and 3 bases at J, with 17 bases in the middle. Germline V gene lookup returns CDR1 MDHEN and CDR2 SYDVKM. Here the CDR3 reads CASSTHGTLVKNIQYF. DNA of the CDR3: TGTGCCAGCAGTACCCACGGGACCCTAGTCAAAAACATTCAGTACTTC.